Listed below are T cell receptor beta chains from one sample, sequenced in a study of T cell responses to AZD1222 COVID-19 vaccine. Clones were read by immunoSEQ multiplex PCR, and TCRdb kept only the in-frame ones, dropping some. The table shows more than 150,000 clones, with approximately 90% occurring only once. This specimen was peripheral blood, taken 28 days after the second AZD1222 dose. The receptors shown here come from an adult who received the AZD1222 COVID-19 vaccine. CDR3s leave out the opening cysteine and the closing phenylalanine or tryptophan. Fields, in order: V gene, D gene, CDR3 protein. D genes are given only for firm matches.

>TRBV19|.
ASSMIRRDTYGYT
>TRBV5-1|TRBD2
ASSPPGLAGVNEQF
>TRBV7-3|TRBD2
ASSLLAGADEQY
>TRBV28|TRBD2
ASSRPSRLAGAGEQY
>TRBV7-9|.
ASSSQGGVSSYEQY
>TRBV13|.
ASSFGGNYGYT
>TRBV5-1|.
ASEGQRTGELF
>TRBV19|.
ASSILRPLAKNIQY
>TRBV30|.
AWSVVTGYYGYT
>TRBV20-1|TRBD1
SASRGLGYGYT
>TRBV27|TRBD1
ASTPGQGSEQY
>TRBV2|.
ASAFEYTAY
>TRBV7-3|TRBD1
ASSLRGTAGEKLF
>TRBV19|.
ASTAVYSNQPQH